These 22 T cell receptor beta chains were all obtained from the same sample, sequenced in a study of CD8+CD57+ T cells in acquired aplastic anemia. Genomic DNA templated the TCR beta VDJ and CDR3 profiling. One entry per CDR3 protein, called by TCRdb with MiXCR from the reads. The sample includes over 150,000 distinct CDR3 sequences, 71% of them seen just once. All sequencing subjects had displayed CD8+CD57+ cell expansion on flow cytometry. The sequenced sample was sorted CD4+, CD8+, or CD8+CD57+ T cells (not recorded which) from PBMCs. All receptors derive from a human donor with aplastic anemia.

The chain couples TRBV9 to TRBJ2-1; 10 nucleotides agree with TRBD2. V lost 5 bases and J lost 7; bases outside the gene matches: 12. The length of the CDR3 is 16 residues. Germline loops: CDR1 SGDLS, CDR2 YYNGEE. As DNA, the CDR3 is TGTGCCAGCAGTGAAGCCGCTAGCGGGAGCTTTAATGAGCAGTTCTTC. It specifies CASSEAASGSFNEQFF.

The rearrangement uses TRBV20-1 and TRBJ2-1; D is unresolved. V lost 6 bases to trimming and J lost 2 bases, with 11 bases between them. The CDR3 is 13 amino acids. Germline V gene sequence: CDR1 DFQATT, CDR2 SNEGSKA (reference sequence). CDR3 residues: CSAAGPAYNEQFF. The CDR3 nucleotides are TGCAGTGCCGCCGGGCCAGCCTACAATGAGCAGTTCTTC.

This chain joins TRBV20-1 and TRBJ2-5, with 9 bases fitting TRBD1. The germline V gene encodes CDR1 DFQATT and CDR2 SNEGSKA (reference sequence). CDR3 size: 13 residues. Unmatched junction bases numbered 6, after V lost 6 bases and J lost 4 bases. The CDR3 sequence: CSAPGQGGETQYF. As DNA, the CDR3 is TGCAGTGCCCCGGGACAGGGTGGAGAGACCCAGTACTTC.

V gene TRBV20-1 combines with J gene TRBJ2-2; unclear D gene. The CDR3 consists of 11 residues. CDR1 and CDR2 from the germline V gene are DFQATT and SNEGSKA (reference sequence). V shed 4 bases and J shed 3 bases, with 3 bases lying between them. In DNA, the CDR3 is TGCAGTGCTACCCACACCGGGGAGCTGTTTTTT. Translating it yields CSATHTGELFF.

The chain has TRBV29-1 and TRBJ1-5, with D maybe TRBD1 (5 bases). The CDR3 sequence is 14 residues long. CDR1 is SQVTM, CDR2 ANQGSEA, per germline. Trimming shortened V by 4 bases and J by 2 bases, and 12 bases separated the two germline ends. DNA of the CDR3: TGCAGCGTTGCCGGGGGTCTTCGCAATCAGCCCCAGCATTTT. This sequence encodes CSVAGGLRNQPQHF.

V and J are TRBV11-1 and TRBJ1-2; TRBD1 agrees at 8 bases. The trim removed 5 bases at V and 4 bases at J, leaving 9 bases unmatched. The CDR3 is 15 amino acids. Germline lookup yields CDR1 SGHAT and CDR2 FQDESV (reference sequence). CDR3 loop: CASSQDPGQAYGYTF. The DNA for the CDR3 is TGTGCCAGCAGCCAAGACCCGGGACAGGCCTATGGCTACACCTTC.

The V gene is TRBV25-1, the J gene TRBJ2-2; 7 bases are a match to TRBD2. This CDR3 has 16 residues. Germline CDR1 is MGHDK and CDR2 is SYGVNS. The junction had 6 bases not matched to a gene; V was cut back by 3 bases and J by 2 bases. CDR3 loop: CASSDPGGANTGELFF. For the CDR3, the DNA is TGTGCCAGCAGTGATCCGGGGGGAGCCAACACCGGGGAGCTGTTTTTT. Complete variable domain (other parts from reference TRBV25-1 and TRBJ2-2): EADIYQTPRYLVIGTGKKITLECSQTMGHDKMYWYQQDPGMELHLIHYSYGVNSTEKGDLSSESTVSRIRTEHFPLTLESARPSHTSQYLCASSDPGGANTGELFFGEGSRLTVL.

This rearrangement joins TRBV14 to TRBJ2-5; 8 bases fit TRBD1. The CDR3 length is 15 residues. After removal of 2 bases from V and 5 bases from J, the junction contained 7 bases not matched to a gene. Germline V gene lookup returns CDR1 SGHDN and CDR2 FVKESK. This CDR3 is CASSQHTGGSETQYF. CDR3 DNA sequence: TGTGCCAGCAGCCAACACACAGGGGGGAGTGAGACCCAGTACTTC.

The CDR3 reads CATSDSPGTAWGETQYF. DNA of the CDR3: TGTGCCACCAGTGATTCCCCAGGGACAGCTTGGGGGGAGACCCAGTACTTC. The chain couples TRBV24-1 to TRBJ2-5, with 7 bases that match TRBD1. The CDR3 length is 17 residues. Losses at the gene ends were 2 bases for V and 5 bases for J; bases not matched to a gene: 13. CDR1 and CDR2 (germline): KGHDR, SFDVKD.

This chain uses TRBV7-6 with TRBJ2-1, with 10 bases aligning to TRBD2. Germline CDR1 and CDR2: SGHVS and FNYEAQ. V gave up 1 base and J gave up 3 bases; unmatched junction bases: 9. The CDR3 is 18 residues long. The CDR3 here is CASSLVPAGGIIYNEQFF. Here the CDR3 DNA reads TGTGCCAGCAGCTTAGTCCCAGCGGGGGGGATTATCTACAATGAGCAGTTCTTC.

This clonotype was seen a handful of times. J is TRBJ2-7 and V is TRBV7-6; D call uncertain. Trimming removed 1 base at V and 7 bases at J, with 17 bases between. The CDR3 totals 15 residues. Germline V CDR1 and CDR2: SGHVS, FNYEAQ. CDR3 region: CASSLGSGAFWEQYF. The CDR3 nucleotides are TGTGCCAGCAGCTTAGGGTCAGGTGCCTTTTGGGAGCAGTACTTC. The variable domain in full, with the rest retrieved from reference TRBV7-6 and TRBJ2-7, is GAGVSQSPRYKVTKRGQDVALRCDPISGHVSLYWYRQALGQGPEFLTYFNYEAQQDKSGLPNDRFSAERPEGSISTLTIQRTEQRDSAMYRCASSLGSGAFWEQYFGPGTRLTVT.

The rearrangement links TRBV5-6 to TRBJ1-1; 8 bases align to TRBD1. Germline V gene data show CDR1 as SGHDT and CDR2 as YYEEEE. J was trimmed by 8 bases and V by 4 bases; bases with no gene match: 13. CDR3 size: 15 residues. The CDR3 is CASSETAGGAWEAFF. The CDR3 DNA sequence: TGTGCCAGCAGCGAGACCGCAGGGGGCGCCTGGGAAGCTTTCTTT.

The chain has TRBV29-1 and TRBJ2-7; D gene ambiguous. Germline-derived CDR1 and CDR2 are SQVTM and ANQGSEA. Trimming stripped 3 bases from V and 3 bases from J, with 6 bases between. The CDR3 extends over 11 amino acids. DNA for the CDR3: TGCAGCGTTGAGTCCAACTACGAGCAGTACTTC. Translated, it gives CSVESNYEQYF.

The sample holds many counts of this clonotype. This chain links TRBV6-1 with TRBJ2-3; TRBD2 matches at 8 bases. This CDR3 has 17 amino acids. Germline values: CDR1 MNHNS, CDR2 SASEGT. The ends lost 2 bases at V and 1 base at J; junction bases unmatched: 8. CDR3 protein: CASSEMFGSGGTDTQYF. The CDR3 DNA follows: TGTGCCAGCAGTGAAATGTTTGGTAGCGGGGGCACAGATACGCAGTATTTT.

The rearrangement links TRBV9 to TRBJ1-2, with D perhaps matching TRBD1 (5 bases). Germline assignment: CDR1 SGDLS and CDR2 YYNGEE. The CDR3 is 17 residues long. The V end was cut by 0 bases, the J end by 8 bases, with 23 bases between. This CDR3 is CASSVGLGAVGNFGYTF. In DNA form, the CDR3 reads TGTGCCAGCAGCGTAGGACTAGGGGCCGTAGGGAATTTCGGCTACACCTTC.

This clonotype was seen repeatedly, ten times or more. CDR3 loop: CASSPWGDRTYEQYF. Here the CDR3 DNA reads TGTGCCAGCAGCCCATGGGGTGACCGGACCTACGAGCAGTACTTC. This chain uses TRBV27 with TRBJ2-7; D not certain. CDR1 MNHEY and CDR2 SMNVEV come from the germline V gene (reference sequence). CDR3 length: 15 amino acids. V was shortened by 6 bases and J by 2 bases, with 17 bases between the two germline ends.

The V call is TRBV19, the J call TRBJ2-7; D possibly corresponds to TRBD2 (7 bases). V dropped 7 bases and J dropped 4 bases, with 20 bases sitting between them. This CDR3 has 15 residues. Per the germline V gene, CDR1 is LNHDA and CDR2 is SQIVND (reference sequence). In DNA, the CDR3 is TGTGCCAGTACCTCCCGGTCGGGGGGCTCGTACGAGCAGTACTTC. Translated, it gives CASTSRSGGSYEQYF. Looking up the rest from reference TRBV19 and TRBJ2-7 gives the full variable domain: DGGITQSPKYLFRKEGQNVTLSCEQNLNHDAMYWYRQDPGQGLRLIYYSQIVNDFQKGDIAEGYSVSREKKESFPLTVTSAQKNPTAFYLCASTSRSGGSYEQYFGPGTRLTVT.

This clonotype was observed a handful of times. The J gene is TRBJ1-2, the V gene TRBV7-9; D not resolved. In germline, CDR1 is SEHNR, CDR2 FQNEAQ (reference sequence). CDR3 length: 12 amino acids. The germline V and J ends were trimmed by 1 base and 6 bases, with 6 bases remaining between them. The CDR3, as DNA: TGTGCCAGCAGCTTAGAAGTCCATGGCTACACCTTC. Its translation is CASSLEVHGYTF.

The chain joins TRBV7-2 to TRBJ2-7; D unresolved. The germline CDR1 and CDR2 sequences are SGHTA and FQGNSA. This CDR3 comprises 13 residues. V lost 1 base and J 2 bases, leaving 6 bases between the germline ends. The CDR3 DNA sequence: TGTGCCAGCAGCTTAGAACTCCCCTACGAGCAGTACTTC. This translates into CASSLELPYEQYF.

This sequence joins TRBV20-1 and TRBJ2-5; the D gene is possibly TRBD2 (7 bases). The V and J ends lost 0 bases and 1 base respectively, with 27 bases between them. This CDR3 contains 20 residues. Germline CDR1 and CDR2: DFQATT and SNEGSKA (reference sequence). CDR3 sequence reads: CSARDFQRESGGSIQETQYF. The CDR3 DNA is TGCAGTGCTAGAGATTTTCAGCGAGAATCGGGGGGCTCTATCCAAGAGACCCAGTACTTC.

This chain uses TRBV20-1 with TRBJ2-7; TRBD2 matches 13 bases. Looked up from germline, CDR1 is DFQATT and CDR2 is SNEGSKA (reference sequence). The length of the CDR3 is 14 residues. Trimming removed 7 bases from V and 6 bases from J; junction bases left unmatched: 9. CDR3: CSVPGLAGVSEQYF. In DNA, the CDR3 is TGCAGTGTTCCAGGACTAGCGGGAGTAAGCGAGCAGTACTTC.

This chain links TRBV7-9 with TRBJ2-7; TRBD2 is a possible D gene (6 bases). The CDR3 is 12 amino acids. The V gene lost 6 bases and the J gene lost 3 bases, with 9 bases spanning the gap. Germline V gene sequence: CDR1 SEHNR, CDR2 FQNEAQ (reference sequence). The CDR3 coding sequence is TGTGCCAGCAGTTCGGACTACTACGAGCAGTACTTC. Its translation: CASSSDYYEQYF. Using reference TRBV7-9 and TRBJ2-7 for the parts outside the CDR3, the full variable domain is DTGVSQNPRHKITKRGQNVTFRCDPISEHNRLYWYRQTLGQGPEFLTYFQNEAQLEKSRLLSDRFSAERPKGSFSTLEIQRTEQGDSAMYLCASSSDYYEQYFGPGTRLTVT.